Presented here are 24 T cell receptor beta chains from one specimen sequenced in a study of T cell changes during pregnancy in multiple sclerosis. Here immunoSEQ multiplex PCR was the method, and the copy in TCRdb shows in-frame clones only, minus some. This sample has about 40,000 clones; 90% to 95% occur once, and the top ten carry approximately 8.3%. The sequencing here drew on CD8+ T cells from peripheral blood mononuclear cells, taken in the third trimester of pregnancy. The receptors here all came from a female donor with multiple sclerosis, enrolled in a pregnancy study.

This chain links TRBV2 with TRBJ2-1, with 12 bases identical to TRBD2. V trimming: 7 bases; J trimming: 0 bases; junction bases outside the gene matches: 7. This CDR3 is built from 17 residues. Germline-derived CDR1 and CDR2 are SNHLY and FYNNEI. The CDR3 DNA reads TGTGCCAGCAATCTAGCGGGGGGGCTGAGCTCCTACAATGAGCAGTTCTTC. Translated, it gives CASNLAGGLSSYNEQFF.

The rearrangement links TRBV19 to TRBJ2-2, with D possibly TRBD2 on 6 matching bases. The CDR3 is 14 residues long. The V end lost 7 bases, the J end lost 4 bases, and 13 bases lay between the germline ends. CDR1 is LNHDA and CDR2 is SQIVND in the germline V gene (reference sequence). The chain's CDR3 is CASTYPGGTGELFF. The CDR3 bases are TGTGCCAGTACCTACCCCGGGGGCACCGGGGAGCTGTTTTTT. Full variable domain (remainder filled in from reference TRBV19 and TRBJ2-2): DGGITQSPKYLFRKEGQNVTLSCEQNLNHDAMYWYRQDPGQGLRLIYYSQIVNDFQKGDIAEGYSVSREKKESFPLTVTSAQKNPTAFYLCASTYPGGTGELFFGEGSRLTVL.

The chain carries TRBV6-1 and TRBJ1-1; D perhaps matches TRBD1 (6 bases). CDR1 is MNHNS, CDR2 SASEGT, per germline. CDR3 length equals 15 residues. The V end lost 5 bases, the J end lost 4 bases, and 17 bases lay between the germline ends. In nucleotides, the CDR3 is TGTGCCAGCAGTCCCCGGACAGTAACGGGCACTGAAGCTTTCTTT. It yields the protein CASSPRTVTGTEAFF.

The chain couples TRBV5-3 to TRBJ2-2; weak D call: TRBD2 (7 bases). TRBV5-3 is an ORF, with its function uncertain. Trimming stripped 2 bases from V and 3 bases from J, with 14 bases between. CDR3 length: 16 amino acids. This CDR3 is CARSFMRGRYTGELFF. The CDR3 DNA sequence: TGTGCCAGAAGCTTCATGCGGGGGCGGTACACCGGGGAGCTGTTTTTT.

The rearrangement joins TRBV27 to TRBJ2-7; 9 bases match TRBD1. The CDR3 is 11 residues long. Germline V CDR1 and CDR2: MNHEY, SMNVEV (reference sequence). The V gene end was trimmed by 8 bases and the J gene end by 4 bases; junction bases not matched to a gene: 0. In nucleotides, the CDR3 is TGTGCCAGCGGACAGGGGTACGAGCAGTACTTC. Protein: CASGQGYEQYF.

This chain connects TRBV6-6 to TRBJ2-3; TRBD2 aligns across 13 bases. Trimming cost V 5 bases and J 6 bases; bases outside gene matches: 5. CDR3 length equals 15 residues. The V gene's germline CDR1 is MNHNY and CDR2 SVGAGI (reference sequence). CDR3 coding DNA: TGTGCCAGCAGTACTAGCGGGGGGGGAGCTGATACGCAGTATTTT. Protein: CASSTSGGGADTQYF.

CDR3 in amino acids: CASSQDGLLDLQYF. The DNA of the CDR3 is TGCGCCAGCAGCCAAGATGGGCTACTTGATCTGCAGTACTTC. The chain links TRBV4-1 to TRBJ2-7; D unclear. The CDR3 covers 14 residues. Germline CDR1 is MGHRA and CDR2 is YSYEKL. With 0 bases removed from V and 9 bases from J, the gap between germline ends came to 15 bases.

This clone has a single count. CDR3 coding DNA: TGTGCCAGCAGTGAAATCCCCGGACAGGGAACGGCTGAAGCTTTCTTT. Residues: CASSEIPGQGTAEAFF. The chain employs TRBV6-4 and TRBJ1-1; TRBD1 aligns across 8 bases. J gave up 6 bases and V 3 bases, and 12 bases lay outside the gene matches. CDR1 and CDR2 (germline): MRHNA, SNTAGT. The CDR3 sequence is 16 residues long.

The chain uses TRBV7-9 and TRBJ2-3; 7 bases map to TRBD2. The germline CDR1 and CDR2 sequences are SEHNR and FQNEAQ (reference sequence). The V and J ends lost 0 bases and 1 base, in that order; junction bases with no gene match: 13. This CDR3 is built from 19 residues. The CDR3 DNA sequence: TGTGCCAGCAGCTTAGCGCAAGGACTAGATCCTCTTCGCACAGATACGCAGTATTTT. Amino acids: CASSLAQGLDPLRTDTQYF.

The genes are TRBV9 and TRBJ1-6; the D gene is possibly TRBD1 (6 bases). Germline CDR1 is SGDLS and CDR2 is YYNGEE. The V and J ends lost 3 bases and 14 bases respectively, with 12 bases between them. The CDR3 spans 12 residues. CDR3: CASSDRRGTLHF. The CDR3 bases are TGTGCCAGCAGCGACCGAAGGGGGACCCTCCACTTT.

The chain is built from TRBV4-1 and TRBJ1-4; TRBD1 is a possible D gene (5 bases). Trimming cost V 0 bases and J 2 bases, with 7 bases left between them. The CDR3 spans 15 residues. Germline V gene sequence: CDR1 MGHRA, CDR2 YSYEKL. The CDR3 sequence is CASSQEQATNEKLFF. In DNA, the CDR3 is TGCGCCAGCAGCCAAGAACAGGCTACTAATGAAAAACTGTTTTTT.

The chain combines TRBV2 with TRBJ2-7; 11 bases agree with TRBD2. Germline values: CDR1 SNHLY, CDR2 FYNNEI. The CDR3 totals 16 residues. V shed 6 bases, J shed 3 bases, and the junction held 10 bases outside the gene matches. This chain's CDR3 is CASSVLLAGDNYEQYF. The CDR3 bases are TGTGCCAGCAGCGTCCTACTAGCGGGGGACAACTACGAGCAGTACTTC.

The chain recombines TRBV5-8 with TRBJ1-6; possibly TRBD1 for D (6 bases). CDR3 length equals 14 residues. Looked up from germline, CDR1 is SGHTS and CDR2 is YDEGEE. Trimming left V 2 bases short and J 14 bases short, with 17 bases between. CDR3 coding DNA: TGTGCCAGCAGCTTAGAACAGGGAATGAGGGCCCTCCACTTT. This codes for CASSLEQGMRALHF.

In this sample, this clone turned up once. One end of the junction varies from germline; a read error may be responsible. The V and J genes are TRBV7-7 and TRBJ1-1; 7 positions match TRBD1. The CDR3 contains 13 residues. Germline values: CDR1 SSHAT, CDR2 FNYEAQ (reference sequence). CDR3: CASSATQGSEAFF. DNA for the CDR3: TGTGCTAGCAGCGCCACACAGGGGTCTGAAGCTTTCTTT.

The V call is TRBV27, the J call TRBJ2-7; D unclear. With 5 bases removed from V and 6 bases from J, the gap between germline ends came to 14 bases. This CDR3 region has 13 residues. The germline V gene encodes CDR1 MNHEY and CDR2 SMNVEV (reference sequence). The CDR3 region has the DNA TGTGCCAGCAGTCCTCAGGTTGTATCCGAGCAGTACTTC. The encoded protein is CASSPQVVSEQYF.

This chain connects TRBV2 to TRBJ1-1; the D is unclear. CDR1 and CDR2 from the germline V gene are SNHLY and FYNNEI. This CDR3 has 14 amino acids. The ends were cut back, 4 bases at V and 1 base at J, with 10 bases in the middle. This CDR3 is CASSALSSNTEAFF. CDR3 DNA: TGTGCCAGCAGTGCCTTAAGCTCGAACACTGAAGCTTTCTTT. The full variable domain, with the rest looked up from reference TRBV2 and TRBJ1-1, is EPEVTQTPSHQVTQMGQEVILRCVPISNHLYFYWYRQILGQKVEFLVSFYNNEISEKSEIFDDQFSVERPDGSNFTLKIRSTKLEDSAMYFCASSALSSNTEAFFGQGTRLTVV.

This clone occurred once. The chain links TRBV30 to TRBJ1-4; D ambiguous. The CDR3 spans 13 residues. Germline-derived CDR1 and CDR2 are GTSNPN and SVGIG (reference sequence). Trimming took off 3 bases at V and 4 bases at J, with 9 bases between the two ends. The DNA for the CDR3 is TGTGCCTGGAGCCTGGAGTTTAATGAAAAACTGTTTTTT. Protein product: CAWSLEFNEKLFF.

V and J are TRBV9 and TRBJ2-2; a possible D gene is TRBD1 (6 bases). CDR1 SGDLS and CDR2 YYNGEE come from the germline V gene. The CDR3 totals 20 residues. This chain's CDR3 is CFRWVPGYLNQQGWTGELFF. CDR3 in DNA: TGTTTCCGTTGGGTCCCCGGGTACCTCAACCAACAGGGCTGGACCGGGGAGCTGTTTTTT.

CDR3 sequence reads: CASSEGTSPTDTQYF. In DNA form, the CDR3 reads TGTGCCAGCAGTGAGGGGACTAGCCCGACAGATACGCAGTATTTT. This chain connects TRBV6-4 to TRBJ2-3; TRBD2 matches 9 bases. CDR3 length equals 15 residues. Trimming cost V 3 bases and J 3 bases; bases outside gene matches: 4. Germline V gene sequence: CDR1 MRHNA, CDR2 SNTAGT.

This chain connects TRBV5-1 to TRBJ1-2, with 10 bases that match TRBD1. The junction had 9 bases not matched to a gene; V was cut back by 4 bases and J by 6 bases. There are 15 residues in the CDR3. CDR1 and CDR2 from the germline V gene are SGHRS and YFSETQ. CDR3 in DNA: TGCGCCAGCAGCGCATCAGACAGGGGGCCAAATGGCTACACCTTC. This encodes CASSASDRGPNGYTF.

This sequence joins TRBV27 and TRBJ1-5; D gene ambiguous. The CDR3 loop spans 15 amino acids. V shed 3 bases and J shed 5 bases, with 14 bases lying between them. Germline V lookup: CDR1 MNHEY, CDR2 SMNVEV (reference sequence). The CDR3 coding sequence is TGTGCCAGCAGTTTCCTAGGCGGCTGGGATCAGCCCCAGCATTTT. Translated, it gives CASSFLGGWDQPQHF.

Here the CDR3 reads CASSVEIYNEQFF. CDR3 DNA: TGTGCCAGCAGCGTGGAGATTTACAATGAGCAGTTCTTC. The chain employs TRBV9 and TRBJ2-1; D remains unclear. Between the trimmed V and J ends, which lost 2 bases and 4 bases, there was a span of 7 bases. CDR1 is SGDLS and CDR2 is YYNGEE in the germline V gene. The length of the CDR3 is 13 residues.

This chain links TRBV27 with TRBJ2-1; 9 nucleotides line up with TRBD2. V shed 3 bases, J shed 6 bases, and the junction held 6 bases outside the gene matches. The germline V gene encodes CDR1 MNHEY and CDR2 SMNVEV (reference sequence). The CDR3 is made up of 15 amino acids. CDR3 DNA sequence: TGTGCCAGCAGTTTGAGCGGGGGGCCACCCAATGAGCAGTTCTTC. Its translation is CASSLSGGPPNEQFF.

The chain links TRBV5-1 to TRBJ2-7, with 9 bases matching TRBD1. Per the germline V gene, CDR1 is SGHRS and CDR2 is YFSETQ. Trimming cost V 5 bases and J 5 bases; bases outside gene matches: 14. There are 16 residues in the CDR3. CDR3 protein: CASRINRDRALDEQYF. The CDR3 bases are TGCGCCAGCAGAATAAACCGGGACAGGGCTCTTGACGAGCAGTACTTC.